The text below deals with one T cell receptor (beta chain). This clonotype was counted at least ten times. Its antigen remains undetermined. No base qualities exist here, and no much larger clone lies one base off it. The CDR3 contains 15 residues, cysteine and phenylalanine counted. Here the CDR3 DNA is all that survives: 45 bases in frame from base 1. The germline V end is reduced by 4 bases and the J end by 2 bases; junction bases left unmatched: 7. CDR1 and CDR2 are drawn from the germline V gene: SGHNT, YENEEA. The instrument was an Illumina HiSeq 1500. TCRdb passed the public sequencing reads through fastp at Q25 and MiXCR, retaining productive beta sequences. Under each unique CDR3 protein, matching rows form one entry showing the most common genes and DNA. The table for this sample lists approximately 500,000 distinct CDR3 sequences; about 15% of them were counted only once. Roughly 25% of the sample is taken by the ten largest.

The data belong to a study of T cell repertoires in cytomegalovirus infection (dated by TCRdb to the late 2010s). For the study in its entirety: Donor HLA type was relevant to the analysis, because carriage of CMV infection together with the matching HLA type was indicated by public TCR beta signatures. Paper-wide results and their limitations: The ex vivo response was dominated by HLA-C-restricted CMV-specific TCR beta clonotypes, and the single most frequent clonotype in two of eight donors was supplied by these HLA-C-restricted clonotypes. Carriers of CMV infection plus the relevant HLA type were discriminated by the cumulative frequency of public TCR beta family members in the study cohort and in an independent roughly 380-donor cohort.

This sequence uses TRBV11-3 and TRBJ2-7; TRBD2 agrees with 8 junctional bases. The sequence was obtained from a human donor in good health (CMV status not recorded). Some clones in this sample may be carry-over from other donors' samples. The sample consisted of CD8+ T cells from PBMCs. The DNA reads as follows: TGTGCCAGCAGCTCAACCAGGACTAGCCCCTACGAGCAGTACTTC. This is translated as CASSSTRTSPYEQYF.